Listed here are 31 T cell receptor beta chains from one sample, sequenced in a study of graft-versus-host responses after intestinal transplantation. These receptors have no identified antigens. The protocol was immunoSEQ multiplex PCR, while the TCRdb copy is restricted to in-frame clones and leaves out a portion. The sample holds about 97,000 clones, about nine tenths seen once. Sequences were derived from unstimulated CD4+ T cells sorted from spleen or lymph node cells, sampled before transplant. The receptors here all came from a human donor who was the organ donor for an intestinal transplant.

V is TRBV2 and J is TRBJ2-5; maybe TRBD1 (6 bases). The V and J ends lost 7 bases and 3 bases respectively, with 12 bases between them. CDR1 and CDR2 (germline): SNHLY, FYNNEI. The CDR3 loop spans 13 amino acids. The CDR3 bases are TGTGCCAGCAATATAGACAGGAAAGAGACCCAGTACTTC. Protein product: CASNIDRKETQYF.

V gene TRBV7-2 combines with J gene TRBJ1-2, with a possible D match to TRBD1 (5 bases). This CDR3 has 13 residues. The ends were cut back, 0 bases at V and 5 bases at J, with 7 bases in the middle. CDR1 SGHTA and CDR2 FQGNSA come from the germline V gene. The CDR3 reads CASSLATEYGYTF. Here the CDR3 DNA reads TGTGCCAGCAGCTTAGCGACAGAGTATGGCTACACCTTC.

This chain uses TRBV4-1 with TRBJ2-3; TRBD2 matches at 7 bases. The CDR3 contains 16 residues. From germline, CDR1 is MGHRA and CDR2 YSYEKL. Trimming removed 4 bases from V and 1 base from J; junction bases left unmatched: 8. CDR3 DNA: TGCGCCAGCAGCCCTTATACGGCGGGGGGCACAGATACGCAGTATTTT. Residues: CASSPYTAGGTDTQYF.

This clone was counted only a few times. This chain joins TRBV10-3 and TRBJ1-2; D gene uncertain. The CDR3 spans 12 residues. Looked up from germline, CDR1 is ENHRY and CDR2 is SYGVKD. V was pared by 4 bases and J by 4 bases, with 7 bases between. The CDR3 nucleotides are TGTGCCATCAGTGTATCCTTCTATGGCTACACCTTC. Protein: CAISVSFYGYTF.

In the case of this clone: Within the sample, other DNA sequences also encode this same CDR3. The CDR3 region is CASSPRQGEQPQHF. The CDR3 bases are TGTGCCAGCTCACCGAGGCAGGGGGAGCAGCCCCAGCATTTT. The V and J genes are TRBV18 and TRBJ1-5; 7 bases agree with TRBD1. V was pared by 3 bases and J by 7 bases, with 6 bases of the junction left unmatched. In germline, CDR1 is KGHSH, CDR2 LQKENI. The CDR3 has 14 amino acids. Full variable domain (rest looked up from reference TRBV18 and TRBJ1-5): NAGVMQNPRHLVRRRGQEARLRCSPMKGHSHVYWYRQLPEEGLKFMVYLQKENIIDESGMPKERFSAEFPKEGPSILRIQQVVRGDSAAYFCASSPRQGEQPQHFGDGTRLSIL.

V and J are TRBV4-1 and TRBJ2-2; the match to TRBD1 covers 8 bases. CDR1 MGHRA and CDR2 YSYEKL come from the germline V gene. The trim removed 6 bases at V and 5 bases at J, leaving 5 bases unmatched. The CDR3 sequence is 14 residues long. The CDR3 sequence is CASRVTGGTGELFF. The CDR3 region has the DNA TGCGCCAGCAGAGTCACAGGGGGAACCGGGGAGCTGTTTTTT.

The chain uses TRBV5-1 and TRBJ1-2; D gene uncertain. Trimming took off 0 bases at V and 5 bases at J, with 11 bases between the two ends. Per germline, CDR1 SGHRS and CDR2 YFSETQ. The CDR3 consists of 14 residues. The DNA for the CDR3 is TGCGCCAGCAGCTTGGATGACGGAGCATATGGCTACACCTTC. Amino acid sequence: CASSLDDGAYGYTF.

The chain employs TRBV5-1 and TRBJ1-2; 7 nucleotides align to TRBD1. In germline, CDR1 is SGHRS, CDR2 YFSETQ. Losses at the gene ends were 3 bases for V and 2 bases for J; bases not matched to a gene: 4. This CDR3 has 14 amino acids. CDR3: CASSSKTGNYGYTF. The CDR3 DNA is TGCGCCAGCAGCTCCAAGACAGGGAACTATGGCTACACCTTC.

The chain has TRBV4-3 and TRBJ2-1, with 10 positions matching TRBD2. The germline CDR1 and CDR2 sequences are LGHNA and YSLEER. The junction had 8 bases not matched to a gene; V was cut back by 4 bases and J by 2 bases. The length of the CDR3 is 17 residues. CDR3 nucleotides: TGCGCCAGCAGCCGGGGGACTAGCGAGGGGGCCTACAATGAGCAGTTCTTC. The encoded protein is CASSRGTSEGAYNEQFF.

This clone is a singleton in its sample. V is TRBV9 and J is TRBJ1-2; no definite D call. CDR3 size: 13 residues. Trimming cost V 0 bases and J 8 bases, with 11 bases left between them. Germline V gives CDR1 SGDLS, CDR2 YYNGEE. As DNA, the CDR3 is TGTGCCAGCAGCGTAGGGCTCCTGAGGGGCTACACCTTC. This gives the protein CASSVGLLRGYTF.

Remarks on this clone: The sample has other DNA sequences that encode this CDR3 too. CDR3 bases: TGTGCCAGCAGTTTAACGGGGGGGCCGGAGACCCAGTACTTC. It encodes CASSLTGGPETQYF. The V call is TRBV27, the J call TRBJ2-5, with 8 positions matching TRBD2. From germline, CDR1 is MNHEY and CDR2 SMNVEV (reference sequence). The CDR3 contains 14 residues. The V gene end was trimmed by 2 bases and the J gene end by 5 bases; junction bases not matched to a gene: 4.

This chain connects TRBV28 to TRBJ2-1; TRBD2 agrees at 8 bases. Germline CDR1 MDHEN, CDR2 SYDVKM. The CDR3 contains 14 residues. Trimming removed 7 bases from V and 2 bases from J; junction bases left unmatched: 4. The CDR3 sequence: CASTWTSPYNEQFF. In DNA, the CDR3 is TGTGCCAGCACCTGGACTAGCCCCTACAATGAGCAGTTCTTC.

The CDR3 DNA is TGTGCCAGCAGCCAAGATCCAATACAGGGGTATAATTCACCCCTCCACTTT. This translates into CASSQDPIQGYNSPLHF. The chain combines TRBV4-2 with TRBJ1-6, with 7 bases that match TRBD1. This CDR3 spans 17 amino acids. CDR1 is LGHNA and CDR2 is YNFKEQ in the germline V gene. Trimming at V came to 0 bases and at J to 4 bases, leaving 6 bases not matched to a gene.

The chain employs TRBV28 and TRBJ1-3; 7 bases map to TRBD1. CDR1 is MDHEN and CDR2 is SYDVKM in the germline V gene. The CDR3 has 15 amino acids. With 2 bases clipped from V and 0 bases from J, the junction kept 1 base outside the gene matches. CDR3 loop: CASSLQGGSGNTIYF. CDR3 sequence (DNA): TGTGCCAGCAGTTTACAGGGGGGCTCTGGAAACACCATATATTTT. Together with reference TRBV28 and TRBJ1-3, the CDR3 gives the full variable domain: DVKVTQSSRYLVKRTGEKVFLECVQDMDHENMFWYRQDPGLGLRLIYFSYDVKMKEKGDIPEGYSVSREKKERFSLILESASTNQTSMYLCASSLQGGSGNTIYFGEGSWLTVV.

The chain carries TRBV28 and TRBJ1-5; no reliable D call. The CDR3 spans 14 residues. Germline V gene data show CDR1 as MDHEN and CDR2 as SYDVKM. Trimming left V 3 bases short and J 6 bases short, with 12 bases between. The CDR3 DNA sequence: TGTGCCAGCAGTTTGAGGGCCCCCCCTCAGCCCCAGCATTTT. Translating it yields CASSLRAPPQPQHF.

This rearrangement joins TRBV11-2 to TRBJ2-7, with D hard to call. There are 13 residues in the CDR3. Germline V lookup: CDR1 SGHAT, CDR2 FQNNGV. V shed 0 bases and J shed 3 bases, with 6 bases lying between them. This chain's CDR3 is CASSLEPGYEQYF. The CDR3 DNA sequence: TGTGCCAGCAGCTTAGAACCGGGCTACGAGCAGTACTTC. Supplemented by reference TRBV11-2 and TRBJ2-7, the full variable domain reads EAGVAQSPRYKIIEKRQSVAFWCNPISGHATLYWYQQILGQGPKLLIQFQNNGVVDDSQLPKDRFSAERLKGVDSTLKIQPAKLEDSAVYLCASSLEPGYEQYFGPGTRLTVT.

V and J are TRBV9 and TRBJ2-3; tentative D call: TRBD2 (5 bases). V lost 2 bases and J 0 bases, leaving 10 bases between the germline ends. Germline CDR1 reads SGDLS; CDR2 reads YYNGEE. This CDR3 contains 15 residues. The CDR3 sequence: CASSVTGTSTDTQYF. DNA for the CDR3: TGTGCCAGCAGCGTGACGGGAACTAGCACAGATACGCAGTATTTT.

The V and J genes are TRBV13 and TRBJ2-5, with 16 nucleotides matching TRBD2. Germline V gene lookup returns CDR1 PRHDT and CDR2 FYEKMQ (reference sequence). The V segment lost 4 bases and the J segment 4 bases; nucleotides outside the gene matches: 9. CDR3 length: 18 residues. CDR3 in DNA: TGTGCCAGCAGCTCCCGGGGACTAGCGGGGGGGCGAGGAGAGACCCAGTACTTC. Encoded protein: CASSSRGLAGGRGETQYF.

The CDR3 DNA reads TGTGCCAGCTCACACCTACAGGAAAGTGAGCAGTTCTTC. As protein: CASSHLQESEQFF. The gene calls are TRBV18 and TRBJ2-1; weak D call: TRBD1 (5 bases). The CDR3 is 13 residues long. Germline values: CDR1 KGHSH, CDR2 LQKENI. The V end lost 4 bases, the J end lost 9 bases, and 13 bases lay between the germline ends.

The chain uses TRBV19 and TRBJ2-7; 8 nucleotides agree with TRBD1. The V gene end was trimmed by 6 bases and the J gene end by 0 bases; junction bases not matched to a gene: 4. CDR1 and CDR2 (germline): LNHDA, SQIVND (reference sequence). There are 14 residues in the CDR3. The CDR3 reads CASRDRAGSYEQYF. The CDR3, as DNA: TGTGCCAGTAGGGACAGGGCGGGCTCCTACGAGCAGTACTTC.

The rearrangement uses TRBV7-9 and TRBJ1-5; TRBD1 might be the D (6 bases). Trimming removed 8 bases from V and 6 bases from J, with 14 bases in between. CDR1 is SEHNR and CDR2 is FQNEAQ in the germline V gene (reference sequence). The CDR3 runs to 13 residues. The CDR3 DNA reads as TGTGCCAGCGCGGGGGCCTCCCCTCAGCCCCAGCATTTT. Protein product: CASAGASPQPQHF.

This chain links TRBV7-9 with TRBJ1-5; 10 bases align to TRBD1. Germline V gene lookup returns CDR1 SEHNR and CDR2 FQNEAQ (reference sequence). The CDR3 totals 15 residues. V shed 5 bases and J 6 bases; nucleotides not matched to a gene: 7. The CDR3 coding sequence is TGTGCCAGCAGCCTCGACAGGGGGCGATTTCAGCCCCAGCATTTT. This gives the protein CASSLDRGRFQPQHF. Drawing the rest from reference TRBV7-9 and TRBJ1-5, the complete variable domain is DTGVSQNPRHKITKRGQNVTFRCDPISEHNRLYWYRQTLGQGPEFLTYFQNEAQLEKSRLLSDRFSAERPKGSFSTLEIQRTEQGDSAMYLCASSLDRGRFQPQHFGDGTRLSIL.

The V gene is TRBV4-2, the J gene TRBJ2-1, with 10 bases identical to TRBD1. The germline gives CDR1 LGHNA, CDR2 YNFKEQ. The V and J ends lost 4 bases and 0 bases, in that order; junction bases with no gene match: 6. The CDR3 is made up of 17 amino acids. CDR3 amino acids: CASSPRGQGFSYNEQFF. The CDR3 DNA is TGTGCCAGCAGCCCTCGGGGACAGGGGTTCTCCTACAATGAGCAGTTCTTC.

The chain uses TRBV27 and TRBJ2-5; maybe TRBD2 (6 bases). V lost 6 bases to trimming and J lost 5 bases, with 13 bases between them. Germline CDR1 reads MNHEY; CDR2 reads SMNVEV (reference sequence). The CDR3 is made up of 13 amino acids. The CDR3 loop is CASRPAGSETQYF. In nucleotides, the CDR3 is TGTGCCAGCAGACCCGCGGGGTCCGAGACCCAGTACTTC.

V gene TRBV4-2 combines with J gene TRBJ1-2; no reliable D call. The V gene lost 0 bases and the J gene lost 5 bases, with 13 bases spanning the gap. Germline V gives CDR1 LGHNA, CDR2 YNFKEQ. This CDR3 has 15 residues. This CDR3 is CASSQDPGFRYGYTF. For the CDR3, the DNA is TGTGCCAGCAGCCAAGATCCCGGGTTTAGGTATGGCTACACCTTC.

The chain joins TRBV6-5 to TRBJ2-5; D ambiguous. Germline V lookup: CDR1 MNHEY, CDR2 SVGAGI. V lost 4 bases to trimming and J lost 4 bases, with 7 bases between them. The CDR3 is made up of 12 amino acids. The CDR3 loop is CASSFSGETQYF. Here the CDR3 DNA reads TGTGCCAGCAGTTTTTCCGGAGAGACCCAGTACTTC.

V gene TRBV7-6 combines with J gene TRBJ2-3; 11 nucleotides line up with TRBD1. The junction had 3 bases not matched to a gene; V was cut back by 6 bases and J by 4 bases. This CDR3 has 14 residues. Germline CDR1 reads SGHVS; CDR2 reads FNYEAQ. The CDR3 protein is CASRPGQGADTQYF. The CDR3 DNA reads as TGTGCCAGCAGGCCGGGACAGGGGGCAGATACGCAGTATTTT.

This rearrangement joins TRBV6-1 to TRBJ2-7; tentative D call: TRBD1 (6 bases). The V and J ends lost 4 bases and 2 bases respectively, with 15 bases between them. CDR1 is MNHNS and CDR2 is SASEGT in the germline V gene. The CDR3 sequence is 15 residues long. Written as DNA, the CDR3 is TGTGCCAGCAGTGCAACGACTGGGGGCCCCTACGAGCAGTACTTC. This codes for CASSATTGGPYEQYF.

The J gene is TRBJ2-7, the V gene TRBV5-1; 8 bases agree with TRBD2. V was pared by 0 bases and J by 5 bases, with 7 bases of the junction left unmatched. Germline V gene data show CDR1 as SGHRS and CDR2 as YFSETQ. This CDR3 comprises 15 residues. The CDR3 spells CASSLGRGGPNEQYF. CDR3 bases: TGCGCCAGCAGCTTGGGTCGGGGGGGCCCCAACGAGCAGTACTTC.

DNA of the CDR3: TGCGCCAGCAGCCCACTAGCGGGGGGGCACAATGAGCAGTTCTTC. This encodes CASSPLAGGHNEQFF. The rearrangement uses TRBV5-1 and TRBJ2-1; 13 positions match TRBD2. Germline CDR1 SGHRS, CDR2 YFSETQ. This CDR3 is built from 15 residues. The V segment lost 4 bases and the J segment 5 bases; nucleotides outside the gene matches: 3. Together with reference TRBV5-1 and TRBJ2-1, the CDR3 gives the full variable domain: KAGVTQTPRYLIKTRGQQVTLSCSPISGHRSVSWYQQTPGQGLQFLFEYFSETQRNKGNFPGRFSGRQFSNSRSEMNVSTLELGDSALYLCASSPLAGGHNEQFFGPGTRLTVL.

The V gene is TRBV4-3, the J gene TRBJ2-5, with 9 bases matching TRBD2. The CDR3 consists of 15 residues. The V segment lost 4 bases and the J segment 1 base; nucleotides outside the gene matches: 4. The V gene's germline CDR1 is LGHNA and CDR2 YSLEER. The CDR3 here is CASSRAGGPQETQYF. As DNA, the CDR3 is TGCGCCAGCAGCCGAGCGGGGGGACCCCAAGAGACCCAGTACTTC.